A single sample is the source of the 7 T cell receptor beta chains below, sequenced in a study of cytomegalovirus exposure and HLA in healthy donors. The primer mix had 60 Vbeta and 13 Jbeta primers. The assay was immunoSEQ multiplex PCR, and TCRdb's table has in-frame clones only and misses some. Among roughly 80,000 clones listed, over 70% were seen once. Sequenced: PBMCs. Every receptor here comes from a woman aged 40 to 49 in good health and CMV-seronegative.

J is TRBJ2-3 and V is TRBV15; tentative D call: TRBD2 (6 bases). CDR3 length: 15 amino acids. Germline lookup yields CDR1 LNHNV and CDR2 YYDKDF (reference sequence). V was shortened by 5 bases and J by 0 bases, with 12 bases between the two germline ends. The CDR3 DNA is TGTGCCACCAGCGCGGGGACTCCTAGCACAGATACGCAGTATTTT. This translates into CATSAGTPSTDTQYF.

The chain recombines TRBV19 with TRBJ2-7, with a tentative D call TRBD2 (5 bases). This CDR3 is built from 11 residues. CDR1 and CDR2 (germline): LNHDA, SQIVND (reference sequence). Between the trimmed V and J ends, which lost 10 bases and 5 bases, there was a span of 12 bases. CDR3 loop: CATFERDEQYF. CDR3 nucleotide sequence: TGTGCCACCTTTGAGAGGGACGAGCAGTACTTC.

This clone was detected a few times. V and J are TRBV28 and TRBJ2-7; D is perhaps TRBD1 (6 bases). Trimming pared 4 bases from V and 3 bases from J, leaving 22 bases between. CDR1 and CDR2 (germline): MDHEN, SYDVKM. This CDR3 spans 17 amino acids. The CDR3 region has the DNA TGTGCCAGCAGTTCGCCTTCCGGGACACCCGTAGGCTACGAGCAGTACTTC. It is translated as CASSSPSGTPVGYEQYF.

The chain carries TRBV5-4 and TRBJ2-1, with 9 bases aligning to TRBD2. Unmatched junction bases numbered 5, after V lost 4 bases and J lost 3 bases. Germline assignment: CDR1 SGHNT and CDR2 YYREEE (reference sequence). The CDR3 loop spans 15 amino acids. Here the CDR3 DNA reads TGTGCCAGCAGCCCGACTAGCGGTCTCTACAATGAGCAGTTCTTC. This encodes CASSPTSGLYNEQFF.

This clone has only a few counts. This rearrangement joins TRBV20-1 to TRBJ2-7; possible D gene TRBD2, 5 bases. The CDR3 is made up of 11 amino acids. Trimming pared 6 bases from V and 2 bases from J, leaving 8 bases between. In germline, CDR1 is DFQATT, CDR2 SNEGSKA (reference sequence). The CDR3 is CSATLAYEQYF. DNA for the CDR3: TGCAGTGCCACACTAGCCTACGAGCAGTACTTC.

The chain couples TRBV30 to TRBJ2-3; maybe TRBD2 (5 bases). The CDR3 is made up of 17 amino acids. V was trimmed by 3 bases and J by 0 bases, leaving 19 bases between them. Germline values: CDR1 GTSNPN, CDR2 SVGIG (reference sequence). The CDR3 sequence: CAWSDLRTFPSTDTQYF. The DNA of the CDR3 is TGTGCCTGGAGCGACCTTCGGACTTTTCCTAGCACAGATACGCAGTATTTT. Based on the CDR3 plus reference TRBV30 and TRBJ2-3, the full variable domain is SQTIHQWPATLVQPVGSPLSLECTVEGTSNPNLYWYRQAAGRGLQLLFYSVGIGQISSEVPQNLSASRPQDRQFILSSKKLLLSDSGFYLCAWSDLRTFPSTDTQYFGPGTRLTVL.

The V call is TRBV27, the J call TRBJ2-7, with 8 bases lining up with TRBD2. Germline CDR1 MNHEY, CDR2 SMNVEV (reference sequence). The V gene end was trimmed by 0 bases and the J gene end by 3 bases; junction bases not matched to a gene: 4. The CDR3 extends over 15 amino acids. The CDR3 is CASSLSVAGSYEQYF. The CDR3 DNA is TGTGCCAGCAGTTTATCGGTAGCGGGAAGCTACGAGCAGTACTTC.